This passage covers 15 T cell receptor beta chains from one sample sequenced in a study of type 1 and type 2 diabetes patients. Amplification started from genomic DNA. A primer set of 30 forward and 13 reverse primers amplified the CDR3. In TCRdb, the multiplex PCR reads were re-called with MiXCR into one record per CDR3 protein. The table includes a few hundred thousand distinct CDR3 sequences, roughly 44% detected once. Sequenced material: peripheral blood mononuclear cells (PBMCs). The source of these receptors is a man aged 18 to 35 with type 2 diabetes.

V is TRBV6-5 and J is TRBJ1-2; D is undetermined. This CDR3 has 11 residues. In germline, CDR1 is MNHEY, CDR2 SVGAGI. V was cut by 7 bases and J by 6 bases, with 9 bases left in between. The CDR3 loop reads CASKYYDGYTF. The CDR3 DNA reads TGTGCCAGCAAATATTATGATGGCTACACCTTC.

This clonotype was seen a few times. The chain joins TRBV20-1 to TRBJ1-5; 7 bases map to TRBD1. Germline V gives CDR1 DFQATT, CDR2 SNEGSKA (reference sequence). The CDR3 is 13 residues long. V lost 1 base to trimming and J lost 7 bases; unmatched junction nucleotides: 4. CDR3 sequence: CSARVGQQQPQHF. The CDR3 DNA reads TGCAGTGCTAGAGTGGGACAGCAACAGCCCCAGCATTTT.

CDR3 residues: CAWSPGGRTEAFF. The CDR3 region has the DNA TGTGCCTGGAGTCCCGGAGGTCGCACTGAAGCTTTCTTT. The chain has TRBV30 and TRBJ1-1; D call uncertain. The CDR3 totals 13 residues. CDR1 GTSNPN and CDR2 SVGIG come from the germline V gene (reference sequence). The V and J ends lost 2 bases and 4 bases respectively, with 11 bases between them. The full variable domain, in which reference TRBV30 and TRBJ1-1 provide the parts outside the CDR3, is SQTIHQWPATLVQPVGSPLSLECTVEGTSNPNLYWYRQAAGRGLQLLFYSVGIGQISSEVPQNLSASRPQDRQFILSSKKLLLSDSGFYLCAWSPGGRTEAFFGQGTRLTVV.

In this sample, this clonotype turned up many times. The V call is TRBV10-3, the J call TRBJ2-3; possible D gene TRBD1, 5 bases. Deletions cut 4 bases from V and 1 base from J, with 15 bases between. Germline assignment: CDR1 ENHRY and CDR2 SYGVKD. This CDR3 is 16 amino acids long. The CDR3 here is CAISVWWQGGTDTQYF. CDR3 DNA sequence: TGTGCCATCAGTGTTTGGTGGCAGGGTGGCACAGATACGCAGTATTTT.

The chain recombines TRBV6-6 with TRBJ2-7; D not resolved. V was trimmed by 1 base and J by 0 bases, leaving 16 bases between them. CDR1 MNHNY and CDR2 SVGAGI come from the germline V gene (reference sequence). This CDR3 is 17 amino acids long. CDR3: CASSYFGPNSGSYEQYF. The CDR3 DNA sequence: TGTGCCAGCAGTTACTTTGGACCCAATTCGGGCTCCTACGAGCAGTACTTC.

The rearrangement joins TRBV27 to TRBJ1-6; D may be TRBD1 (5 bases). Germline loops: CDR1 MNHEY, CDR2 SMNVEV (reference sequence). Between the trimmed V and J ends, which lost 3 bases and 10 bases, there was a span of 10 bases. CDR3 length: 13 amino acids. CDR3 nucleotide sequence: TGTGCCAGCAGTTTCAGGGCCGGGTCACCCCTCCACTTT. It codes for CASSFRAGSPLHF.

The chain is built from TRBV14 and TRBJ1-2; tentatively, D is TRBD1 (5 bases). V gave up 3 bases and J gave up 2 bases, with 10 bases separating them. CDR3 size: 14 residues. Germline lookup yields CDR1 SGHDN and CDR2 FVKESK. The CDR3 DNA sequence: TGTGCCAGCAGCCACCAGGGAGGCAACTATGGCTACACCTTC. Its protein product is CASSHQGGNYGYTF.

Regarding this clonotype: One junction end disagrees with the germline gene, perhaps due to a read error. The chain combines TRBV15 with TRBJ2-7; TRBD1 agrees at 7 bases. Germline CDR1 reads LNHNV; CDR2 reads YYDKDF (reference sequence). The CDR3 extends over 13 amino acids. CDR3 in amino acids: CASSYRDSREQYF. CDR3 nucleotide sequence: TGTGCCAGCAGCTACCGGGACAGCAGAGAGCAGTACTTC.

This clonotype came up once. The chain couples TRBV6-2 or TRBV6-3 to TRBJ1-4, with a weak D call TRBD1 (6 bases). This CDR3 spans 13 amino acids. The germline gives CDR1 MNHEY, CDR2 SVGEGT. V shed 8 bases and J shed 8 bases, with 15 bases lying between them. The CDR3 reads CASFGSGVEKLFF. In DNA, the CDR3 is TGTGCCAGCTTTGGCTCAGGGGTGGAAAAACTGTTTTTT.

This clonotype was recorded a few times. The rearrangement links TRBV19 to TRBJ2-7; 8 bases agree with TRBD1. Trimming at V came to 3 bases and at J to 3 bases, leaving 7 bases not matched to a gene. Germline V lookup: CDR1 LNHDA, CDR2 SQIVND (reference sequence). The CDR3 extends over 15 amino acids. Here the CDR3 reads CASSISTGELYEQYF. The CDR3 DNA follows: TGTGCCAGTAGTATCTCGACAGGGGAACTCTACGAGCAGTACTTC.

This clonotype has at least ten counts. The J gene is TRBJ2-2, the V gene TRBV2; unclear D gene. The CDR3 is made up of 13 amino acids. The ends were cut back, 2 bases at V and 6 bases at J, with 7 bases in the middle. Germline V gene lookup returns CDR1 SNHLY and CDR2 FYNNEI. The CDR3 reads CASSELPSGELFF. CDR3 nucleotides: TGTGCCAGCAGTGAACTTCCCTCCGGGGAGCTGTTTTTT. Looking up the rest from reference TRBV2 and TRBJ2-2 gives the full variable domain: EPEVTQTPSHQVTQMGQEVILRCVPISNHLYFYWYRQILGQKVEFLVSFYNNEISEKSEIFDDQFSVERPDGSNFTLKIRSTKLEDSAMYFCASSELPSGELFFGEGSRLTVL.

For the CDR3, the DNA is TGTGCCTGGAGTGTAGGTCTCGGAAATAACCAGCCCCAGCATTTT. Its protein is CAWSVGLGNNQPQHF. V is TRBV30 and J is TRBJ1-5; D not resolved. The germline V gene has CDR1 GTSNPN and CDR2 SVGIG (reference sequence). This CDR3 spans 15 amino acids. Deletions cut 0 bases from V and 7 bases from J, with 16 bases between. Filled out from reference TRBV30 and TRBJ1-5, the complete variable domain reads SQTIHQWPATLVQPVGSPLSLECTVEGTSNPNLYWYRQAAGRGLQLLFYSVGIGQISSEVPQNLSASRPQDRQFILSSKKLLLSDSGFYLCAWSVGLGNNQPQHFGDGTRLSIL.

As concerns this clonotype: Sequence at one end of the junction differs from germline and may be a read error. The chain has TRBV6-5 and TRBJ2-1, with 9 nucleotides matching TRBD2. The length of the CDR3 is 18 residues. CDR1 and CDR2 (germline): MNHEY, SVGAGI. The CDR3 nucleotides are TGCGCCAGCAGTGAGTCGAATGGCGCGGGGGGGCCCTACAATGAGCAGTTCTTC. This encodes CASSESNGAGGPYNEQFF.

The chain has TRBV20-1 and TRBJ1-5; D not resolved. Germline V CDR1 and CDR2: DFQATT, SNEGSKA (reference sequence). The CDR3 is made up of 13 amino acids. V was cut by 4 bases and J by 4 bases, with 11 bases left in between. CDR3 protein: CSATRTGNQPQHF. As DNA, the CDR3 is TGCAGTGCTACCAGGACGGGAAATCAGCCCCAGCATTTT.

This clonotype was found a few times. The rearrangement uses TRBV2 and TRBJ2-7; D is perhaps TRBD2 (5 bases). The V and J ends lost 3 bases and 0 bases respectively, with 9 bases between them. Germline lookup yields CDR1 SNHLY and CDR2 FYNNEI. The CDR3 runs 14 residues. The CDR3 protein is CASSEGVISYEQYF. CDR3 coding DNA: TGTGCCAGCAGTGAGGGAGTGATCTCCTACGAGCAGTACTTC.